This is a list of T cell receptor beta chains from one sample in a study of glioma-infiltrating T cells after dendritic cell vaccination. Here immunoSEQ multiplex PCR was the method, and the copy in TCRdb shows in-frame clones only, minus some. Among under 100,000 clones, over 65% were seen once, and the ten largest hold around 2.9%. Sequencing was performed on blood, taken before dendritic cell vaccination. The receptors were gathered from a human donor with glioblastoma. CDR3s include the opening cysteine and the closing phenylalanine or tryptophan. A D gene is named only where the DNA matches it firmly. Clone size is shown for a subset of rows, as once, few, many or a class of expanded clone.

>.|TRBJ1-2|.|TRBV7-9
TGTGCCAGCAGCTCTACCGGGCGGGGCTATGGCTACACCTTC
CASSSTGRGYGYTF
>.|TRBJ2-7|.|TRBV11-1
TGTGCCAGCAGCTTAGCCCCGAGGGGGGGCAACTACGAGCAGTACTTC
CASSLAPRGGNYEQYF
>.|TRBJ1-5|.|TRBV7-8
TGTGCCAGCAGCTTAGATGGGCTAAGCAATCAGCCCCAGCATTTT
CASSLDGLSNQPQHF
>.|TRBJ2-1|.|TRBV7-9
TGTGCCAGCAGCATTAGCGGCGGGGAGCAGTTCTTC
CASSISGGEQFF
>.|TRBJ1-1|.|TRBV5-5
TGTGCCAGCAGCCCCACAGGGTTGACCACTGAAGCTTTCTTT
CASSPTGLTTEAFF
>.|TRBJ1-1|.|TRBV11-3
TGTGCCAGCAGCTTAGTAAGAACACACAGGGTCGAAGCTTTCTTT
CASSLVRTHRVEAFF
>.|TRBJ2-1|.|TRBV22-1
TGTCCTGGGAGCGTCCTCAGCCGGCCCGTAGGGAGCTCCTACAATGAGCAGTTCTTC
CPGSVLSRPVGSSYNEQFF
>.|TRBJ1-1|.|TRBV7-9
TGTGCCAGCAGCTTCACGTCAGGGACTGAAGCTTTCTTT
CASSFTSGTEAFF
>once|TRBJ1-3|TRBD1|TRBV5-1
TGCGCCAGCAGCCCCGGACAGGGGGGCAATTCTGGAAACACCATATATTTT
CASSPGQGGNSGNTIYF
>.|TRBJ1-2|.|TRBV7-2
TGTGCCAGCAGCTTACCTTTTCTTATGAACTATGGCTACACCTTC
CASSLPFLMNYGYTF
>.|TRBJ2-7|TRBD2|TRBV7-2
TGTGCCAGCAGCTGGACTAGCGGCTACGAGCAGTACTTC
CASSWTSGYEQYF
>.|TRBJ2-1|.|TRBV7-2
TGTGCCAGCAGCTTGCCCCCGGGGGTTAGCTCCTACAATGAGCAGTTCTTC
CASSLPPGVSSYNEQFF
>.|TRBJ2-6|.|TRBV10-2
TGCGCCAGCAGTGAGTCGAAGGCAGGGGCTGGGGCCAACGTCCTGACTTTC
CASSESKAGAGANVLTF
>few|TRBJ1-1|.|TRBV5-1
TGCGCCAGCAGCTTAGGAACAGCGAACACTGAAGCTTTCTTT
CASSLGTANTEAFF
>.|TRBJ2-3|.|TRBV5-1
TGCGCCAGCAGCTCGTTAGTTGAAGATACGCAGTATTTT
CASSSLVEDTQYF
>.|TRBJ2-7|TRBD2|TRBV5-1
TGCGCCAGCAGCTCTGGGACTAGCGGAGCCTACGAGCAGTACTTC
CASSSGTSGAYEQYF
>.|TRBJ1-4|.|TRBV7-2
TGTGCCAGCAGCTTTTCCACAACTAATGAAAAACTGTTTTTT
CASSFSTTNEKLFF
>.|TRBJ2-5|TRBD2|TRBV7-2
TGTGCCAGCAGCTTAAACAGACTAGCGGGATTGGAGACCCAGTACTTC
CASSLNRLAGLETQYF
>.|TRBJ1-5|TRBD1|TRBV7-9
TGTGCCAGCGCGGGACAGGGTGGCCAGCCCCAGCATTTT
CASAGQGGQPQHF
>.|TRBJ1-1|TRBD1|TRBV19
TGTGCCAGTAGTATCATTGACAGGGACACTGAAGCTTTCTTT
CASSIIDRDTEAFF
>.|TRBJ2-1|.|TRBV10-1
TGCGCCAGCAGTGAGTTGTGGGGCGATAGCTCCTACAATGAGCAGTTCTTC
CASSELWGDSSYNEQFF
>.|TRBJ1-3|TRBD1|TRBV25-1
TGTGCCAGCAGTGTGACAGGGAACTCTGGAAACACCATATATTTT
CASSVTGNSGNTIYF
>once|TRBJ1-1|TRBD1|TRBV7-8
TGTGCCAGCGCCCCACACCGAGGACAGGGCTACACTGAAGCTTTCTTT
CASAPHRGQGYTEAFF
>.|TRBJ1-1|.|TRBV7-8
TGTGCCAGCAGCTTCCGTAGTAACACTGAAGCTTTCTTT
CASSFRSNTEAFF
>.|TRBJ2-7|TRBD1|TRBV18
TGTGCCAGCTCACCGACGACAGGGACCTACGAGCAGTACTTC
CASSPTTGTYEQYF
>.|TRBJ1-1|.|TRBV29-1
TGCAGCGTTGTCGCCCAGGTGATGAACACTGAAGCTTTCTTT
CSVVAQVMNTEAFF
>.|TRBJ1-1|.|TRBV6-1
TGTGCCAGTTTGTGGGGCTACACTGAAGCTTTCTTT
CASLWGYTEAFF
>.|TRBJ2-7|.|TRBV6-5
TGTGCCAGCAGTACCCCGCGGGCATACGAGCAGTACTTC
CASSTPRAYEQYF
>.|TRBJ2-6|.|TRBV9
TGTGCCAGCAGCGGAAGCAGGCAGGGCGTGGGGGCCAACGTCCTGACTTTC
CASSGSRQGVGANVLTF
>once|TRBJ1-2|.|TRBV5-1
TGCGCCAGCAGGCCGGACAGTCCCTATGGCTACACCTTC
CASRPDSPYGYTF
>once|TRBJ1-2|.|TRBV7-2
TGTGCCAGCAGCCTTAACTATGGCTACACCTTC
CASSLNYGYTF
>.|TRBJ2-1|.|TRBV27
TGTGCCAGCAGTTTTTTGGGGGCAGCCTACAATGAGCAGTTCTTC
CASSFLGAAYNEQFF
>once|TRBJ1-1|TRBD1|TRBV5-1
TGCGCCAGCAGCTCCGGGACAGGGGGCCATTTTGGCACTGAAGCTTTCTTT
CASSSGTGGHFGTEAFF
>.|TRBJ1-2|TRBD1|TRBV6-6
TGTGCCAGCAGTTACCGCCGGGACAGCTTCTATGGCTACACCTTC
CASSYRRDSFYGYTF
>.|TRBJ2-1|.|TRBV19
TGTGCCAGTAGTATAGGGAGGGACCGGGGAGAGCAGTTCTTC
CASSIGRDRGEQFF
>.|TRBJ2-7|TRBD1|TRBV6-5
TGTGCCAGCAGTTACCGGACAGGGAACTACGAGCAGTACTTC
CASSYRTGNYEQYF
>few|TRBJ1-5|.|TRBV27
TGTGCCAGCAGACGAGACAGGAATCAGCCCCAGCATTTT
CASRRDRNQPQHF
>.|TRBJ1-2|.|TRBV7-2
TGTGCCCTAAGAGGGGGCTATGGCTACACCTTC
CALRGGYGYTF
>.|TRBJ2-3|TRBD2|TRBV7-8
TGTGCCAGCAGCTTGAGGGTACTAGCGGGCACAGATACGCAGTATTTT
CASSLRVLAGTDTQYF
>.|TRBJ1-2|TRBD1|TRBV5-4
TGTGCCAGCAGCCCGCGGACAGGAGACTATGGCTACACCTTC
CASSPRTGDYGYTF
>.|TRBJ1-1|.|TRBV7-9
TGTGCCAGCATGCCCCCCAGGTTAGGTAGAACTGAAGCTTTCTTT
CASMPPRLGRTEAFF
>.|TRBJ2-1|.|TRBV20-1
TGCAGCCCTTCCGGGAATGAGCAGTTCTTC
CSPSGNEQFF
>.|TRBJ1-2|TRBD1|TRBV27
TGTGCCAGCAGTCCAATACAGGGGCGTGGCTACACCTTC
CASSPIQGRGYTF
>few|TRBJ2-2|TRBD2|TRBV4-1
TGCGCCAGCAGCGACGAACGTGGCGGGAGACACACCGGGGAGCTGTTTTTT
CASSDERGGRHTGELFF
>few|TRBJ2-3|TRBD2|TRBV6-6
TGTGCCAGCAGTTCTCTAGCGGGTATCGATACGCAGTATTTT
CASSSLAGIDTQYF
>.|TRBJ2-5|.|TRBV9
TGTGCCAGCAGCCGTCTCCCCTCCGCGGGAGAGACCCAGTACTTC
CASSRLPSAGETQYF
>.|TRBJ1-3|TRBD1|TRBV11-2
TGTGCCAGCAGCCGGACGACAGGGAAAAGCTCTGGAAACACCATATATTTT
CASSRTTGKSSGNTIYF
>.|TRBJ2-7|TRBD1|TRBV4-3
TGCGCCAGCAGCATCCAACAGGGGGACGGCTACGAGCAGTACTTC
CASSIQQGDGYEQYF
>.|TRBJ1-5|TRBD1|TRBV10-3
TGTGCCATCAGTGTTTCGCTGGACAGGGGACGGAATCAGCCCCAGCATTTT
CAISVSLDRGRNQPQHF
>.|TRBJ2-3|.|TRBV9
TGTGCCAGCAGCGTAGTCGGGAGTGGCACAGATACGCAGTATTTT
CASSVVGSGTDTQYF
>.|TRBJ2-7|TRBD1|TRBV19
TGTGCCAGTGGGGACAGGGTTAGCGAGCAGTACTTC
CASGDRVSEQYF
>.|TRBJ1-2|.|TRBV27
TGTGCCAGCAGTTGGTCTGGGGGGGCGTCTGGCTACACCTTC
CASSWSGGASGYTF
>once|TRBJ2-5|TRBD1|TRBV29-1
TGCAGCGCCATGACAGGGGCGTACACCCAGTACTTC
CSAMTGAYTQYF
>.|TRBJ2-5|.|TRBV2
TGTGCCAGCAGTCGGAGGCTAGCTGGAGAGACCCAGTACTTC
CASSRRLAGETQYF
>.|TRBJ2-1|TRBD2|TRBV27
TGTGCCAGCAGAAGAAAGCTCAGCGGGGGGGCCTACAATGAGCAGTTCTTC
CASRRKLSGGAYNEQFF
>.|TRBJ1-2|TRBD1|TRBV5-6
TGTGCCAGCAGCTTGTGGGGACAGGGCTACACCTTC
CASSLWGQGYTF
>.|TRBJ2-5|TRBD2|TRBV19
TGTGCCAGTAGTAGTGGGACTAGCGGAGTGACCCAGTACTTC
CASSSGTSGVTQYF
>.|TRBJ1-5|.|TRBV10-3
TGTGCCACCAGGACAGATAGCAATCAGCCCCAGCATTTT
CATRTDSNQPQHF
>.|TRBJ2-1|TRBD2|TRBV5-6
TGTGCCAGCAGCCCCCGACTAGCGGGACGGTCCTACAATGAGCAGTTCTTC
CASSPRLAGRSYNEQFF